This passage covers 15 T cell receptor beta chains from one sample sequenced in a study of Graves' ophthalmopathy and Graves' hyperthyroidism. RNA served as the template for amplifying TCR beta CDR3 regions. Amplification began with first-round RT-PCR using HTBI primers, then second-round multiplex PCR was performed. TCRdb ran MiXCR on the multiplex PCR reads and lists one entry per CDR3 protein. The repertoire holds 350,000 to 450,000 distinct CDR3 sequences, with about 21% as singletons. Sequenced material: peripheral blood. These receptors came from a woman younger than 30 with stable Graves' hyperthyroidism.

This clonotype was counted many times. This chain uses TRBV30 with TRBJ2-7; possibly TRBD2 for D (5 bases). Germline V gene lookup returns CDR1 GTSNPN and CDR2 SVGIG (reference sequence). The CDR3 has 14 amino acids. Trimming removed 6 bases from V and 0 bases from J, with 15 bases in between. The CDR3 protein is CACRRERRSYEQYF. In nucleotides, the CDR3 is TGTGCCTGCCGCCGGGAACGGCGCTCCTACGAGCAGTACTTC.

This clonotype was observed many times. The chain couples TRBV20-1 to TRBJ1-2; 9 bases match TRBD1. This CDR3 region has 15 residues. Germline CDR1 reads DFQATT; CDR2 reads SNEGSKA (reference sequence). The ends lost 0 bases at V and 8 bases at J; junction bases unmatched: 10. The CDR3 protein is CSARDLGQGNMGYTF. The CDR3 nucleotides are TGCAGTGCTAGAGATCTCGGACAGGGGAATATGGGCTACACCTTC.

The chain joins TRBV30 to TRBJ2-5; TRBD2 matches at 9 bases. This CDR3 spans 15 amino acids. Losses at the gene ends were 4 bases for V and 4 bases for J; bases not matched to a gene: 10. Germline V gene sequence: CDR1 GTSNPN, CDR2 SVGIG (reference sequence). CDR3 sequence (DNA): TGTGCCTGGAAGGGGGATAGCGGGAGCTTAGAGACCCAGTACTTC. Residues: CAWKGDSGSLETQYF.

This clonotype has more than one count but fewer than ten. The V gene is TRBV19, the J gene TRBJ1-5; D gene uncertain. Germline V gene lookup returns CDR1 LNHDA and CDR2 SQIVND (reference sequence). The CDR3 extends over 12 amino acids. Trimming took off 3 bases at V and 5 bases at J, with 5 bases between the two ends. The CDR3 sequence is CASSIEDQPQHF. The CDR3 DNA reads as TGTGCCAGTAGTATCGAGGATCAGCCCCAGCATTTT.

This clonotype was found a few times. The chain recombines TRBV7-2 with TRBJ1-5, with D maybe TRBD1 (5 bases). The CDR3 spans 14 residues. Between the trimmed V and J ends, which lost 1 base and 6 bases, there was a span of 10 bases. Germline V gene sequence: CDR1 SGHTA, CDR2 FQGNSA. The CDR3 region is CASSLDRQGQPQHF. CDR3 coding DNA: TGTGCCAGCAGCTTAGACAGGCAAGGTCAGCCCCAGCATTTT.

This clonotype has ten or more counts. The genes are TRBV28 and TRBJ2-7, with D possibly TRBD2 on 7 matching bases. Germline V gene sequence: CDR1 MDHEN, CDR2 SYDVKM. CDR3 length: 13 amino acids. The V end lost 8 bases, the J end lost 6 bases, and 17 bases lay between the germline ends. The CDR3 protein is CASVGAGAGEQYF. The CDR3, as DNA: TGTGCCAGCGTGGGGGCGGGAGCAGGCGAGCAGTACTTC.

This clonotype has a count of ten or more. V and J are TRBV20-1 and TRBJ1-5; 7 bases line up with TRBD1. With V trimmed by 1 base and J by 4 bases, 7 bases remained unmatched. CDR1 is DFQATT, CDR2 SNEGSKA, per germline (reference sequence). The CDR3 spans 15 residues. The CDR3 sequence is CSARVPGQLNQPQHF. Here the CDR3 DNA reads TGCAGTGCTAGAGTCCCGGGACAGCTAAATCAGCCCCAGCATTTT.

This clonotype appeared a few times. The CDR3 bases are TGTGCCAGCAGCTTAAGTCCCCCGGGACAGGGGCGCACCGGGGAGCTGTTTTTT. This sequence encodes CASSLSPPGQGRTGELFF. V and J are TRBV11-1 and TRBJ2-2; 10 positions agree with TRBD1. There are 18 residues in the CDR3. Trimming at V came to 2 bases and at J to 4 bases, leaving 10 bases not matched to a gene. Germline loops: CDR1 SGHAT, CDR2 FQDESV (reference sequence). Using reference TRBV11-1 and TRBJ2-2 for the parts outside the CDR3, the full variable domain is EAEVAQSPRYKITEKSQAVAFWCDPISGHATLYWYRQILGQGPELLVQFQDESVVDDSQLPKDRFSAERLKGVDSTLKIQPAELGDSAMYLCASSLSPPGQGRTGELFFGEGSRLTVL.

This clonotype has just a few counts. The chain recombines TRBV12-3 or TRBV12-4 with TRBJ2-2, with a weak D call TRBD1 (7 bases). Trimming stripped 7 bases from V and 4 bases from J, with 16 bases between. This CDR3 has 15 residues. As DNA, the CDR3 is TGTGCCAGCACCAACCCCCAGGGGGGCACCGGGGAGCTGTTTTTT. It specifies CASTNPQGGTGELFF.

This clonotype was observed many times. This chain connects TRBV6-5 to TRBJ2-5, with TRBD2 identical over 14 bases. V gave up 2 bases and J gave up 4 bases; unmatched junction bases: 6. The germline V gene encodes CDR1 MNHEY and CDR2 SVGAGI. CDR3 length: 17 amino acids. The CDR3 DNA reads TGTGCCAGCAGTTACGGGACTAGCGGGAGTGGTGGAGAGACCCAGTACTTC. Protein: CASSYGTSGSGGETQYF.

The sample holds many counts of this clonotype. The chain employs TRBV13 and TRBJ2-5; TRBD1 is a possible D gene (5 bases). V lost 4 bases to trimming and J lost 2 bases, with 20 bases between them. This CDR3 has 17 amino acids. Germline CDR1 PRHDT, CDR2 FYEKMQ (reference sequence). CDR3 bases: TGTGCCAGCAGCTCGTCCAGGATGAAGGGGCGTCAAGAGACCCAGTACTTC. Protein product: CASSSSRMKGRQETQYF.

In its sample, this clonotype was seen many times. As DNA, the CDR3 is TGCGCCAGCAGCCAAGGGGGACAGGGGAACTATGGCTACACCTTC. Amino acid sequence: CASSQGGQGNYGYTF. The rearrangement joins TRBV4-1 to TRBJ1-2; 10 bases align to TRBD1. Per germline, CDR1 MGHRA and CDR2 YSYEKL. The CDR3 has 15 amino acids. J lost 2 bases, V lost 1 base, and 1 base had no gene match.

This clonotype was seen at least ten times. CDR3 nucleotide sequence: TGTGCCAGTAGTACGGGGCCATCGACCTACGAGCAGTACTTC. This encodes CASSTGPSTYEQYF. V and J are TRBV19 and TRBJ2-7; D could derive from TRBD1 or TRBD2 (5 bases each). V was pared by 4 bases and J by 2 bases, with 12 bases between. The CDR3 has 14 amino acids. Germline V gene lookup returns CDR1 LNHDA and CDR2 SQIVND (reference sequence).

The chain couples TRBV6-1 to TRBJ1-2; no clear D gene. The CDR3 has 11 amino acids. Germline values: CDR1 MNHNS, CDR2 SASEGT. Trimming took off 6 bases at V and 5 bases at J, with 7 bases between the two ends. CDR3 sequence reads: CASRDQYGYTF. The CDR3 nucleotides read TGTGCCAGCAGGGACCAATATGGCTACACCTTC.

This clonotype was counted at least ten times. The gene calls are TRBV19 and TRBJ2-7, with D possibly TRBD1 on 6 matching bases. This CDR3 is built from 15 residues. Germline lookup yields CDR1 LNHDA and CDR2 SQIVND (reference sequence). The ends were cut back, 5 bases at V and 5 bases at J, with 19 bases in the middle. CDR3 amino acids: CASSVTGTDTNEQYF. The CDR3 DNA reads as TGTGCCAGTAGTGTCACAGGGACGGATACTAACGAGCAGTACTTC.